This TCR beta chain was recovered during a study of blood T cells in healthy people across ages. Primed by a sample-barcoded 5' primer and a J-beta primer mix, a second PCR proceeded for about 6 to 11 cycles. TCRdb processed the 5' RACE reads anew with MiXCR; each CDR3 protein has one entry. The sample records about 800,000 distinct CDR3 sequences, roughly 60% being singletons. The CDR3 consists of 15 residues. V was clipped by 6 bases and J by 0 bases, with 14 bases between them. The germline V gene encodes CDR1 SGHDN and CDR2 FVKESK. The clonotype originates from a man aged 25-45 years in good health. The V gene is TRBV14, the J gene TRBJ1-2; D is uncertain. The sequencing sample was made of blood. The CDR3 here is CASSHYPTPNYGYTF. The CDR3 region has the DNA TGTGCCAGCAGTCATTACCCCACACCTAACTATGGCTACACCTTC.